The clone carrying this T cell receptor beta chain was detected a few times. Two negative PCRs, clearance, or symptom resolution were required of recovered Cohort 3 donors. This entry is derived from a study of blood T cell repertoires in COVID-19. About the research overall: PBMCs, B-cell-depleted T cells, or T cells provided the cDNA or gDNA that made up the material.

Original methodology: Reference gene primer amplification yielded estimated nucleated cell counts. Produced via immunoSEQ multiplex PCR; TCRdb's table is partial and in-frame only. The DNA was the basis for D and trimming; V, J and clone size are from that table. The table includes 350,000 or so clones, 92% detected once. Trimming stripped 6 bases from V and 4 bases from J, with 15 bases between. The CDR3 spans 14 residues. Looked up from germline, CDR1 is MNHEY and CDR2 is SVGEGT. The J gene is TRBJ1-2, the V gene TRBV6-2 or TRBV6-3, with a tentative D call TRBD1 (6 bases). The receptor was derived from a woman between 25 and 40 years old who had recovered from COVID-19. The material sequenced was PBMCs or T cells enriched from blood (not recorded which). The CDR3 region is CASSTGQPLYGYTF. CDR3 DNA: TGTGCCAGCAGCACCGGACAGCCTCTCTATGGCTACACCTTC.